The count of the clone carrying this T cell receptor beta chain is one. Its antigen is as yet unknown. The data stem from a study of cytomegalovirus exposure and HLA in healthy donors. Regarding the study as a whole: Donors were assumed by presence/absence analyses to have roughly uniform sequencing depth. Data from an earlier analysis indicated that most TCR beta V segments were productive either about 87% or about 30% of the time.

The PCR ran on 60 Vbeta and 13 Jbeta primers. Under the authors' procedure: An analysis performed later counted about 80 million unique TCR beta chains (around 10 million of them shared). Sequencing was performed with immunoSEQ multiplex PCR; in TCRdb, only in-frame clones are kept and a portion is missing. V and J calls and clone size are those listed in that table; D and trimming were worked out from the DNA. Here the sample spans around 190,000 clones, around 78% being singletons. Material: PBMCs. The sequence was obtained from a young woman in good health and CMV-seropositive.

The CDR3 here is CASSSSGEGWGYTF. For the CDR3, the DNA is TGTGCCAGCAGTTCATCAGGGGAAGGATGGGGCTACACCTTC. The chain has TRBV28 and TRBJ1-2, with D tentatively TRBD1 (6 bases). Between the trimmed V and J ends, which lost 4 bases and 8 bases, there was a span of 17 bases. The length of the CDR3 is 14 residues. Germline values: CDR1 MDHEN, CDR2 SYDVKM.